Below are 27 T cell receptor beta chains sequenced from a single sample in a study of T cell repertoires in cytomegalovirus infection. Each CDR3 protein is one row after TCRdb ran MiXCR on the reads. The profile shows a few hundred thousand distinct CDR3 sequences, roughly 13% of them singletons. Material for sequencing was PBMCs. The receptors come from a human donor in good health (CMV status not recorded). Some clones in this sample may be carry-over from other donors' samples.

This clonotype appeared many times. V usage is TRBV7-6 and J usage is TRBJ1-2, with 8 bases lining up with TRBD1. Germline V lookup: CDR1 SGHVS, CDR2 FNYEAQ. J gave up 3 bases and V 5 bases, and 8 bases lay outside the gene matches. The CDR3 is 15 amino acids. The CDR3 sequence: CASSQSGQGDYGYTF. The CDR3 nucleotides read TGTGCCAGCAGCCAGAGTGGACAGGGCGACTATGGCTACACCTTC.

This clonotype showed up many times. The rearrangement links TRBV19 to TRBJ2-7; D assignment may be TRBD1 or TRBD2 (5 bases each). CDR1 is LNHDA, CDR2 SQIVND, per germline (reference sequence). This CDR3 is built from 16 residues. The germline V and J ends were trimmed by 1 base and 5 bases, with 18 bases remaining between them. The CDR3 is CASSIVGRGRAHEQYF. The CDR3 DNA is TGTGCCAGTAGTATAGTAGGCCGGGGCAGAGCCCACGAGCAGTACTTC.

V and J are TRBV2 and TRBJ2-3; TRBD1 matches at 7 bases. V shed 10 bases, J shed 3 bases, and the junction held 13 bases outside the gene matches. Germline CDR1 reads SNHLY; CDR2 reads FYNNEI. This CDR3 has 15 amino acids. This CDR3 is CATRGWTGGTDTQYF. The CDR3 DNA reads as TGTGCCACCAGGGGTTGGACAGGTGGAACAGATACGCAGTATTTT.

This clonotype has more than one count but fewer than ten. V is TRBV19 and J is TRBJ1-2; tentatively, D is TRBD1 (5 bases). The CDR3 consists of 14 residues. Germline-derived CDR1 and CDR2 are LNHDA and SQIVND (reference sequence). Trimming took off 5 bases at V and 5 bases at J, with 15 bases between the two ends. CDR3 bases: TGTGCCAGTAGTCCAAGGGACTCATCGTATGGCTACACCTTC. Translated, it gives CASSPRDSSYGYTF.

This clonotype was seen ten or more times. This chain links TRBV7-2 with TRBJ2-3; 10 bases are shared with TRBD2. J lost 2 bases, V lost 4 bases, and 9 bases had no gene match. The CDR3 covers 17 residues. Germline loops: CDR1 SGHTA, CDR2 FQGNSA. CDR3 DNA sequence: TGTGCCAGCAGCTCCTATAGACTAGCGGGCCCCACAGATACGCAGTATTTT. Translation gives CASSSYRLAGPTDTQYF.

Many counts were recorded for this clonotype. The V and J genes are TRBV7-3 and TRBJ2-3; tentatively, D is TRBD2 (5 bases). Trimming cost V 1 base and J 0 bases, with 14 bases left between them. Germline CDR1 SGHTA, CDR2 FQGTGA. The CDR3 runs to 17 residues. CDR3 region: CASSLIRGPSSTDTQYF. Written as DNA, the CDR3 is TGTGCCAGCAGCTTAATTCGGGGTCCGAGTAGCACAGATACGCAGTATTTT.

Details on this clonotype: A much larger clone lies a single base off, so this may be a read error. The chain links TRBV2 to TRBJ2-5; 7 bases are shared with TRBD1. The ends lost 10 bases at V and 5 bases at J; junction bases unmatched: 16. The CDR3 sequence is 15 residues long. Germline values: CDR1 SNHLY, CDR2 FYNNEI. CDR3 bases: TGTGCCACCCCCCGAGACAGGGAATCTAGGGAGACCCAGTACTTC. It codes for CATPRDRESRETQYF.

The rearrangement joins TRBV29-1 to TRBJ2-3, with D possibly TRBD2 on 6 matching bases. Germline V lookup: CDR1 SQVTM, CDR2 ANQGSEA. The length of the CDR3 is 14 residues. V dropped 7 bases and J dropped 6 bases, with 20 bases sitting between them. The CDR3 is CSADLFSRGDTQYF. The DNA of the CDR3 is TGCAGCGCGGACCTATTCTCACGGGGGGATACGCAGTATTTT.

As DNA, the CDR3 is TGTGCCTCAGCACAGTTGGCTAACTATGGCTACACCTTC. This gives the protein CASAQLANYGYTF. This chain uses TRBV28 with TRBJ1-2; D is undetermined. CDR1 and CDR2 from the germline V gene are MDHEN and SYDVKM. The length of the CDR3 is 13 residues. Trimming took 11 bases from V and 0 from J, leaving 13 bases between them.

This clonotype was recorded at least ten times. This chain links TRBV7-2 with TRBJ1-2; 10 bases agree with TRBD1. The germline CDR1 and CDR2 sequences are SGHTA and FQGNSA. This CDR3 region has 18 residues. J lost 5 bases, V lost 5 bases, and 17 bases had no gene match. CDR3 protein: CASSPHGQTGGLLYGYTF. For the CDR3, the DNA is TGTGCCAGCAGCCCCCACGGCCAGACAGGGGGCCTTCTATATGGCTACACCTTC.

This clonotype was observed at least ten times. The V and J genes are TRBV12-3 or TRBV12-4 and TRBJ1-5; D might be TRBD1 (5 bases). The CDR3 is made up of 14 amino acids. Trimming removed 5 bases at V and 2 bases at J, with 10 bases between. The CDR3 nucleotides read TGTGCCAGCAGTCATCGGGACGGCAATCAGCCCCAGCATTTT. Protein product: CASSHRDGNQPQHF.

The V gene is TRBV28, the J gene TRBJ1-4; D is possibly TRBD1 (5 bases). The germline gives CDR1 MDHEN, CDR2 SYDVKM. The CDR3 spans 11 residues. V was trimmed by 10 bases and J by 6 bases, leaving 9 bases between them. CDR3 amino acids: CATGRYEKLFF. CDR3 in DNA: TGTGCCACGGGACGGTATGAAAAACTGTTTTTT.

This clonotype was seen a few times. This chain connects TRBV25-1 to TRBJ2-7; D not certain. Germline loops: CDR1 MGHDK, CDR2 SYGVNS. CDR3 length: 11 amino acids. Trimming shortened V by 8 bases and J by 5 bases, and 10 bases separated the two germline ends. The CDR3: CASAIWDEQYF. The CDR3 nucleotides read TGTGCCAGCGCTATCTGGGACGAGCAGTACTTC.

Many counts were recorded for this clonotype. An end of the junction differs from the germline gene, which may be a read error. The CDR3 reads CASSLVSSKDTQYF. The CDR3 nucleotides are TGTGCCAGCAGCTTAGTGTCTAGCAAAGATACGCAGTATTTT. The chain combines TRBV7-3 with TRBJ2-3; D is perhaps TRBD2 (5 bases). This CDR3 contains 14 residues. Per the germline V gene, CDR1 is SGHTA and CDR2 is FQGTGA.

The sample holds a few counts of this clonotype. The chain recombines TRBV23-1 with TRBJ2-2; D not certain. TRBV23-1 is flagged as an ORF with uncertain function. The germline V and J ends were trimmed by 6 bases and 1 base, with 15 bases remaining between them. This CDR3 has 16 amino acids. Here the CDR3 DNA reads TGCGCCAGCAGCCTCGTTGACGCATGGAACACCGGGGAGCTGTTTTTT. Amino acids: CASSLVDAWNTGELFF.

The V and J genes are TRBV7-8 and TRBJ2-1; D not resolved. Germline V lookup: CDR1 SGHVS, CDR2 FQNEAQ. The CDR3 has 17 amino acids. V was clipped by 6 bases and J by 0 bases, with 18 bases between them. CDR3 sequence: CASSPRASHSSYNEQFF. The DNA for the CDR3 is TGTGCCAGCAGTCCTAGGGCCAGCCACAGCTCCTACAATGAGCAGTTCTTC.

The J gene is TRBJ1-1, the V gene TRBV11-1; a weak D match, TRBD1 (5 bases). Germline loops: CDR1 SGHAT, CDR2 FQDESV (reference sequence). The CDR3 is 14 residues long. The V end was cut by 0 bases, the J end by 4 bases, with 9 bases between. CDR3 sequence reads: CASSLAGALTEAFF. CDR3 in DNA: TGTGCCAGCAGCTTAGCAGGGGCCCTCACTGAAGCTTTCTTT.

This clonotype was counted a few times. The chain combines TRBV20-1 with TRBJ2-5; D may be TRBD2 (6 bases). From germline, CDR1 is DFQATT and CDR2 SNEGSKA (reference sequence). With 6 bases removed from V and 1 base from J, the gap between germline ends came to 9 bases. The CDR3 spans 12 residues. The CDR3 DNA sequence: TGCAGTGCCAGCGGGCGCCAAGAGACCCAGTACTTC. It codes for CSASGRQETQYF.

V gene TRBV4-1 combines with J gene TRBJ1-6, with D unresolved. Per germline, CDR1 MGHRA and CDR2 YSYEKL. The V and J ends lost 0 bases and 7 bases respectively, with 13 bases between them. The CDR3 spans 16 residues. The CDR3 coding sequence is TGCGCCAGCAGCCAAGAAGGGCGTCTGGGCAATTCACCCCTCCACTTT. Encoded protein: CASSQEGRLGNSPLHF.

The rearrangement joins TRBV2 to TRBJ2-4; D not certain. This CDR3 is built from 15 residues. Germline CDR1 is SNHLY and CDR2 is FYNNEI. Deletions cut 4 bases from V and 6 bases from J, with 16 bases between. CDR3 DNA: TGTGCCAGCAGTGGAGAGGCCACAGCCTTAAACATTCAGTACTTC. Protein sequence: CASSGEATALNIQYF.

The chain carries TRBV7-2 and TRBJ1-5; D is unclear. Trimming took off 3 bases at V and 6 bases at J, with 15 bases between the two ends. The CDR3 totals 15 residues. The germline V gene has CDR1 SGHTA and CDR2 FQGNSA. The CDR3 sequence is CASSFGNPGSQPQHF. Written as DNA, the CDR3 is TGTGCCAGCAGCTTCGGGAACCCTGGGAGTCAGCCCCAGCATTTT.

This clonotype was counted many times. J is TRBJ1-5 and V is TRBV15; D remains unclear. The CDR3 consists of 16 residues. Deletions cut 3 bases from V and 11 bases from J, with 23 bases between. The germline V gene has CDR1 LNHNV and CDR2 YYDKDF (reference sequence). CDR3 amino acids: CATSRENLAGTGAQHF. CDR3 coding DNA: TGTGCCACCAGCAGGGAGAATTTGGCAGGCACGGGAGCCCAGCATTTT.

This clonotype was counted many times. This chain connects TRBV28 to TRBJ2-2; D ambiguous. The CDR3 length is 12 residues. From germline, CDR1 is MDHEN and CDR2 SYDVKM. The germline V and J ends were trimmed by 4 bases and 9 bases, with 9 bases remaining between them. The CDR3 here is CASSSSLWELFF. The CDR3 nucleotides are TGTGCCAGCAGTTCCAGTTTGTGGGAGCTGTTTTTT.

The V gene is TRBV2, the J gene TRBJ2-5; 8 nucleotides line up with TRBD2. The CDR3 extends over 12 amino acids. J was trimmed by 4 bases and V by 9 bases; bases with no gene match: 4. Germline V gives CDR1 SNHLY, CDR2 FYNNEI. The CDR3 DNA reads as TGTGCCAGGGGAAGCGGGGGAGAGACCCAGTACTTC. Translation: CARGSGGETQYF.

Only one count was recorded for this clonotype. A much larger clone sits a single nucleotide away, making a read error possible. This chain connects TRBV2 to TRBJ2-7, with a weak D call TRBD1 (6 bases). The CDR3 is made up of 16 amino acids. V was clipped by 6 bases and J by 4 bases, with 22 bases between them. CDR1 and CDR2 from the germline V gene are SNHLY and FYNNEI. CDR3 DNA: TGTGCCAGCAGCCCCACCGCCGTGGACAGAAATTACGAGCAGTACTTC. It is translated as CASSPTAVDRNYEQYF.

This clonotype came up many times. The rearrangement uses TRBV20-1 and TRBJ2-7, with D possibly TRBD2 on 5 matching bases. Germline V CDR1 and CDR2: DFQATT, SNEGSKA (reference sequence). V shed 0 bases and J shed 3 bases, with 15 bases lying between them. The CDR3 extends over 15 amino acids. The CDR3 region has the DNA TGCAGTGCTAGAGATCAAAGACCCGGGAACTACGAGCAGTACTTC. It translates to CSARDQRPGNYEQYF.

V gene TRBV20-1 combines with J gene TRBJ2-3; no clear D. This CDR3 contains 11 residues. Trimming cost V 7 bases and J 6 bases, with 11 bases left between them. Germline CDR1 and CDR2: DFQATT and SNEGSKA (reference sequence). CDR3 amino acids: CSVLLVDTQYF. As DNA, the CDR3 is TGCAGTGTCCTCTTAGTGGATACGCAGTATTTT.